This is a list of T cell receptor beta chains from one sample in a study of vaccination effects on CD4 cells after COVID-19. The antigens these receptors bind are not known. Sequencing used immunoSEQ multiplex PCR; TCRdb keeps in-frame clones, though not all of them. The sample contains about 63,000 clones, approximately 71% of which appear only once. The material sequenced was CD4+ T cells from PBMCs cultured with HCoV-OC43 spike peptides, taken before COVID-19 vaccination. These receptors all stem from a human donor who received a COVID-19 vaccine. The CDR3 runs from the conserved cysteine through the conserved F or W. The D gene is left open where the match is weak. Rows may omit the clone size; those that give it use once, few, many or a size class.

d_call	v_call	clone_size	j_call	cdr3_aa	cdr3_nt
NA	TRBV12-5	NA	TRBJ2-1	CASGLLPTSRNYNEQFF	TGTGCTAGTGGTTTGCTGCCAACTAGCAGAAACTACAATGAGCAGTTCTTC
TRBD1	TRBV5-6	NA	TRBJ1-5	CASSKWDRGNQPQHF	TGTGCCAGCAGCAAATGGGACAGGGGCAATCAGCCCCAGCATTTT
TRBD1	TRBV28	NA	TRBJ1-6	CASIGQGGSPLHF	TGTGCCAGCATAGGACAGGGTGGTTCACCCCTCCACTTT
TRBD2	TRBV5-1	NA	TRBJ2-3	CASSLERGNTDTQYF	TGCGCCAGCAGCCTCGAGCGGGGGAACACAGATACGCAGTATTTT
TRBD1	TRBV6-5	NA	TRBJ2-1	CASSFDRGLLNEQFF	TGTGCCAGCAGTTTCGACAGGGGCTTACTTAATGAGCAGTTCTTC
TRBD1	TRBV5-1	NA	TRBJ1-1	CASSRTGNTEAFF	TGCGCCAGCAGCCGGACAGGGAACACTGAAGCTTTCTTT
TRBD1	TRBV6-5	NA	TRBJ2-5	CASRSDRGETQYF	TGTGCCAGCAGATCCGACAGGGGTGAGACCCAGTACTTC
NA	TRBV4-1	NA	TRBJ2-4	CASSQDRISRNIQYF	TGCGCCAGCAGCCAAGATCGTATTAGCAGGAACATTCAGTACTTC
TRBD1	TRBV29-1	NA	TRBJ1-1	CSVIPGGAGTEAFF	TGCAGCGTAATACCAGGGGGCGCGGGCACTGAAGCTTTCTTT
NA	TRBV13	NA	TRBJ1-1	CASSLKGYTEAFF	TGTGCCAGCAGCTTAAAAGGGTACACTGAAGCTTTCTTT
TRBD2	TRBV7-2	once	TRBJ2-5	CASSLHGGMETQYF	TGTGCCAGCAGCTTACACGGGGGGATGGAGACCCAGTACTTC
NA	TRBV12-5	NA	TRBJ1-3	CASGLRGSGNTIYF	TGTGCTAGTGGTTTGAGGGGATCGGGAAACACCATATATTTT
TRBD1	TRBV5-1	NA	TRBJ2-1	CASSLGQPYNEQFF	TGCGCCAGCAGTTTGGGACAGCCTTACAATGAGCAGTTCTTC
TRBD1	TRBV2	NA	TRBJ2-5	CASRSRDRLETQYF	TGTGCCAGCAGAAGCCGGGACAGGCTAGAGACCCAGTACTTC
NA	TRBV18	few	TRBJ1-1	CASSPLSGRTGTEAFF	TGTGCCAGCTCACCACTTTCGGGACGGACGGGTACTGAAGCTTTCTTT
NA	TRBV3-1/TRBV3-2	NA	TRBJ2-3	CASSQEFRDTQYF	TGTGCCAGCAGCCAAGAGTTTAGAGATACGCAGTATTTT
TRBD1	TRBV6-5	NA	TRBJ2-1	CASSRRDRGVVF	TGTGCCAGCAGTCGCCGGGACAGGGGAGTGGTCTTC
TRBD1	TRBV5-4	NA	TRBJ2-1	CASSLRQGGSNEQFF	TGTGCCAGCAGCTTGAGACAGGGGGGGAGTAATGAGCAGTTCTTC
NA	TRBV6-5	few	TRBJ1-1	CASISRTEAFF	TGTGCCAGCATATCGAGGACTGAAGCTTTCTTT
TRBD1	TRBV28	once	TRBJ1-1	CASSYYQTGGAFF	TGTGCCAGCAGTTATTATCAAACAGGGGGAGCTTTCTTT
NA	TRBV27	NA	TRBJ2-1	CASSPGDFGYNEQFF	TGTGCCAGCAGTCCGGGGGACTTCGGGTACAATGAGCAGTTCTTC
NA	TRBV6-5	NA	TRBJ1-4	CASAAVPATNEKLFF	TGTGCCTCGGCGGCAGTACCCGCAACTAATGAAAAACTGTTTTTT
NA	TRBV5-1	NA	TRBJ1-4	CASSYEGVNEKLFF	TGCGCCAGCAGCTATGAGGGAGTTAATGAAAAACTGTTTTTT
NA	TRBV7-9	NA	TRBJ2-5	CASSLGQLYQETQYF	TGTGCCAGCAGCTTAGGGCAGTTGTACCAAGAGACCCAGTACTTC
NA	TRBV19	few	TRBJ1-5	CASNRQSGPQHF	TGTGCCAGTAATCGGCAGTCTGGACCCCAGCATTTT
TRBD1	TRBV28	NA	TRBJ1-5	CASSLNPGGDQPQHF	TGTGCCAGCAGTTTAAACCCAGGGGGGGATCAGCCCCAGCATTTT
NA	TRBV7-2	NA	TRBJ2-1	CASSLSTSGYNEQFF	TGTGCCAGCAGCTTATCCACGAGCGGCTACAATGAGCAGTTCTTC
NA	TRBV7-2	once	TRBJ1-1	CASSLEGNTEAFF	TGTGCCAGCAGCTTAGAGGGAAACACTGAAGCTTTCTTT
NA	TRBV24-1	NA	TRBJ2-5	CATSDLWSTGRVETQYF	TGTGCCACCAGTGATTTATGGTCGACAGGACGGGTGGAGACCCAGTACTTC
NA	TRBV24-1	few	TRBJ1-5	CATSDLGARQPQHF	TGTGCCACCAGTGATTTAGGGGCTCGTCAGCCCCAGCATTTT
NA	TRBV19	NA	TRBJ1-2	CASSISYRDTGGYTF	TGTGCCAGTAGTATTTCTTACCGGGACACCGGTGGCTACACCTTC
NA	TRBV5-1	NA	TRBJ2-5	CASSFDRKETQYF	TGCGCCAGCAGCTTTGACAGAAAAGAGACCCAGTACTTC
NA	TRBV2	few	TRBJ1-2	CASSDQGIYGYTF	TGTGCCAGCAGTGATCAAGGGATTTATGGCTACACCTTC
TRBD1	TRBV2	NA	TRBJ1-1	CASRLDRANTEAFF	TGTGCCAGCAGGCTCGACAGGGCGAACACTGAAGCTTTCTTT
NA	TRBV28	few	TRBJ2-1	CASSSYRYNEQFF	TGTGCCAGCAGTTCCTACAGGTACAATGAGCAGTTCTTC
NA	TRBV19	NA	TRBJ1-5	CASSIEGTSVNQPQHF	TGTGCCAGTAGTATAGAAGGAACGTCAGTGAATCAGCCCCAGCATTTT
NA	TRBV9	NA	TRBJ2-3	CASSQGGDTQYF	TGTGCCAGCAGCCAAGGGGGAGATACGCAGTATTTT
NA	TRBV3-1/TRBV3-2	NA	TRBJ2-2	CASSRGTANTGELFF	TGTGCCAGCAGCCGAGGGACGGCGAACACCGGGGAGCTGTTTTTT
NA	TRBV5-6	NA	TRBJ2-2	CASSLVGPTGELFF	TGTGCCAGCAGCTTGGTCGGGCCTACCGGGGAGCTGTTTTTT
TRBD1	TRBV7-8	NA	TRBJ2-3	CASRPGTGGVTDTQYF	TGTGCCAGCCGTCCCGGGACAGGGGGGGTCACAGATACGCAGTATTTT
NA	TRBV15	NA	TRBJ2-6	CATSREGTGANVLTF	TGTGCCACCAGCAGAGAAGGGACAGGGGCCAACGTCCTGACTTTC
NA	TRBV30	NA	TRBJ1-4	CAWSGAGRVEKLFF	TGTGCCTGGAGTGGGGCAGGGCGTGTTGAAAAACTGTTTTTT
TRBD2	TRBV25-1	NA	TRBJ2-2	CASSKRAGRNTGELFF	TGTGCCAGCAGTAAGAGAGCGGGGAGGAACACCGGGGAGCTGTTTTTT
NA	TRBV6-5	NA	TRBJ2-5	CASRRGSETQYF	TGTGCCAGCAGGCGGGGCAGCGAGACCCAGTACTTC
NA	TRBV2	NA	TRBJ2-6	CASSDRSGVGANVLTF	TGTGCCAGCAGTGATCGCTCCGGGGTTGGGGCCAACGTCCTGACTTTC
NA	TRBV19	NA	TRBJ2-2	CASSTQGLEELFF	TGTGCCAGTAGTACCCAGGGTCTAGAGGAGCTGTTTTTT
NA	TRBV3-1/TRBV3-2	few	TRBJ1-2	CASSLEGINYGYTF	TGTGCCAGCAGCCTCGAAGGGATTAACTATGGCTACACCTTC
TRBD2	TRBV19	once	TRBJ2-1	CASSTKPRGVSSSYNEQFF	TGTGCCAGTAGTACGAAGCCTCGGGGGGTATCAAGCTCCTACAATGAGCAGTTCTTC
NA	TRBV7-3	NA	TRBJ2-2	CASSYSPNTGELFF	TGTGCCAGCAGCTACTCGCCGAACACCGGGGAGCTGTTTTTT
NA	TRBV6-1	few	TRBJ2-2	CASSDRRVGGELFF	TGTGCCAGCAGTGACAGGAGGGTGGGCGGGGAGCTGTTTTTT
NA	TRBV9	once	TRBJ1-1	CASSVLWNTEAFF	TGTGCCAGCAGCGTACTCTGGAACACTGAAGCTTTCTTT
NA	TRBV30	few	TRBJ2-5	CAWSVLKGETQYF	TGTGCCTGGAGTGTACTAAAGGGAGAGACCCAGTACTTC
NA	TRBV3-1/TRBV3-2	NA	TRBJ2-2	CASSQMTQNTGELFF	TGTGCCAGCAGCCAAATGACTCAGAACACCGGGGAGCTGTTTTTT
TRBD2	TRBV7-2	NA	TRBJ2-1	CASSFVGGVSYNEQFF	TGTGCCAGCAGCTTCGTGGGGGGGGTATCCTACAATGAGCAGTTCTTC
TRBD2	TRBV7-2	NA	TRBJ2-1	CASEPMGRGAYNEQFF	TGTGCCAGCGAGCCGATGGGGCGGGGGGCCTACAATGAGCAGTTCTTC
NA	TRBV19	NA	TRBJ1-1	CASSKDRNTEAFF	TGTGCCAGTAGTAAAGACAGGAACACTGAAGCTTTCTTT
NA	TRBV4-1	NA	TRBJ1-3	CASSQQGLTGNTIYF	TGCGCCAGCAGCCAACAGGGCTTGACTGGAAACACCATATATTTT
NA	TRBV7-2	NA	TRBJ1-3	CASSPPTGARDTIYF	TGTGCCAGCAGCCCTCCGACAGGTGCGAGGGACACCATATATTTT
NA	TRBV9	NA	TRBJ1-2	CASSVGPFAAGYGYTF	TGTGCCAGCAGCGTAGGTCCCTTCGCGGCCGGCTATGGCTACACCTTC